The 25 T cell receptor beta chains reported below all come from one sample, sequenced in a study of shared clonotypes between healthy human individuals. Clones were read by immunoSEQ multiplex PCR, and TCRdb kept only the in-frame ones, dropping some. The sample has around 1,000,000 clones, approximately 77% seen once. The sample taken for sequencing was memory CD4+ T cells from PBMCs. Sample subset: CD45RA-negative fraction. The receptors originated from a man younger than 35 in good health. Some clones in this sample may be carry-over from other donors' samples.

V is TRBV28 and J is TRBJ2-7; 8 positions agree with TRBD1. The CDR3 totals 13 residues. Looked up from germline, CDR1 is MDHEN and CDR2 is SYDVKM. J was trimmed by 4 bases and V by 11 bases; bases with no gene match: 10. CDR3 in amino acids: CAAGQGALYEQYF. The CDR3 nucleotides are TGTGCCGCAGGGCAGGGGGCCCTTTACGAGCAGTACTTC.

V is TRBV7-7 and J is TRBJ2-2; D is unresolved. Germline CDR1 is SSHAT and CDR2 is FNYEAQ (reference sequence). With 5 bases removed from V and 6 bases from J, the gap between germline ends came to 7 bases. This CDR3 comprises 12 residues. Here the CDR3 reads CASSLGSGELFF. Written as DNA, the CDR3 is TGTGCCAGCAGCCTGGGGTCCGGGGAGCTGTTTTTT.

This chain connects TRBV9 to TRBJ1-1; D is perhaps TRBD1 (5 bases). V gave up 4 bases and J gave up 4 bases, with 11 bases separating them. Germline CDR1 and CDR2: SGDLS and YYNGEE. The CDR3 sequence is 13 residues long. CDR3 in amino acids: CASSTSGSTEAFF. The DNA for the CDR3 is TGTGCCAGCAGCACCTCAGGGAGCACTGAAGCTTTCTTT.

CDR3 sequence: CASSPAGVYYEQYF. The CDR3 bases are TGTGCCAGCAGCCCAGCGGGAGTTTACTACGAGCAGTACTTC. The chain uses TRBV4-2 and TRBJ2-7; 8 bases line up with TRBD2. The CDR3 is made up of 14 amino acids. From germline, CDR1 is LGHNA and CDR2 YNFKEQ. V was pared by 4 bases and J by 3 bases, with 5 bases of the junction left unmatched.

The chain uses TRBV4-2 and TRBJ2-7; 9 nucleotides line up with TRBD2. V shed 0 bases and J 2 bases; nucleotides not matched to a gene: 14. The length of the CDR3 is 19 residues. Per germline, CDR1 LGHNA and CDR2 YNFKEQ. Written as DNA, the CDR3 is TGTGCCAGCAGCCAAGAGTGGGTTCGCGGGAGGGCCTTCGCCTACGAGCAGTACTTC. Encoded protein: CASSQEWVRGRAFAYEQYF.

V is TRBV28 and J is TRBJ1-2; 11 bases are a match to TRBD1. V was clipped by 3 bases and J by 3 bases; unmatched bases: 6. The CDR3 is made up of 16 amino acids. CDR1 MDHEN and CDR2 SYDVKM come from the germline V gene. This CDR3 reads CASSLRWTGGDYGYTF. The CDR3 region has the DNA TGTGCCAGCAGTTTGCGTTGGACAGGGGGCGACTATGGCTACACCTTC.

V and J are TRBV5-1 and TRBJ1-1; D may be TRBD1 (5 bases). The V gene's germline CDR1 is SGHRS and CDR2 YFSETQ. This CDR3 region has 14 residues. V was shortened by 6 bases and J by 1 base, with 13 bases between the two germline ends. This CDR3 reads CASKTGQPNTEAFF. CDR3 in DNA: TGCGCCAGCAAAACGGGGCAACCGAACACTGAAGCTTTCTTT.

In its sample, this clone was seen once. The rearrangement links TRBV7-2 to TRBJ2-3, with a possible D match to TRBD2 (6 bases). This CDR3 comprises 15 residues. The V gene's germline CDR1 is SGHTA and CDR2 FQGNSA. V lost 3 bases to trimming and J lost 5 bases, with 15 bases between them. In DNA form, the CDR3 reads TGTGCCAGCAGCTTCCTGCGGGGAGCGGGAGATACGCAGTATTTT. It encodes CASSFLRGAGDTQYF. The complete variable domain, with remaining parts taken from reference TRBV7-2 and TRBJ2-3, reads GAGVSQSPSNKVTEKGKDVELRCDPISGHTALYWYRQSLGQGLEFLIYFQGNSAPDKSGLPSDRFSAERTGGSVSTLTIQRTQQEDSAVYLCASSFLRGAGDTQYFGPGTRLTVL.

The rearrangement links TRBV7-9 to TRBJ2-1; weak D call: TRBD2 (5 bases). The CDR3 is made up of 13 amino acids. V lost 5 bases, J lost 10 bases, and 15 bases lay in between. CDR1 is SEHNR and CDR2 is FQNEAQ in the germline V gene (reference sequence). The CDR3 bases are TGTGCCAGCAGCCTCATGGGAGCGCAGGAGCAGTTCTTC. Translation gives CASSLMGAQEQFF.

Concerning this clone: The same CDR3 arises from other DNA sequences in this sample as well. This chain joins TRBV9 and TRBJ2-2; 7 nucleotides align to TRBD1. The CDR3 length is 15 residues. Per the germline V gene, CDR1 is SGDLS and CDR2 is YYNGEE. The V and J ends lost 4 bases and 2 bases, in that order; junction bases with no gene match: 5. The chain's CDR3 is CASSPRTGNTGELFF. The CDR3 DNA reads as TGTGCCAGCAGCCCCCGGACAGGCAACACCGGGGAGCTGTTTTTT.

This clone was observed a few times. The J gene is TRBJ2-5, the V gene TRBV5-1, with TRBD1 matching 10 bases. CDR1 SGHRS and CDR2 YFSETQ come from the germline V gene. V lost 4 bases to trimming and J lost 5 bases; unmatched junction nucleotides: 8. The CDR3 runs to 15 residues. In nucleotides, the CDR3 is TGCGCCAGCAGCCCGGGACAGGGGATTGGGGAGACCCAGTACTTC. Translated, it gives CASSPGQGIGETQYF.

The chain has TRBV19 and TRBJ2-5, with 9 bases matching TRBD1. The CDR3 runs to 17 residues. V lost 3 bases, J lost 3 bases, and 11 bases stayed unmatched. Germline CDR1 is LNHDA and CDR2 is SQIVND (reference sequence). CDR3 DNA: TGTGCCAGTAGTATGTTCGGGGGACAGGGTGGAAAAGAGACCCAGTACTTC. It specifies CASSMFGGQGGKETQYF.

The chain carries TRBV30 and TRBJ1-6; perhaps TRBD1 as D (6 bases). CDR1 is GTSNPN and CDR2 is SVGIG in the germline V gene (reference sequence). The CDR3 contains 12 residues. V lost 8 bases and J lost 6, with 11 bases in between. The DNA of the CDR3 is TGTGCCGCCGGACAGCGTAATTCACCCCTCCACTTT. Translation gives CAAGQRNSPLHF.

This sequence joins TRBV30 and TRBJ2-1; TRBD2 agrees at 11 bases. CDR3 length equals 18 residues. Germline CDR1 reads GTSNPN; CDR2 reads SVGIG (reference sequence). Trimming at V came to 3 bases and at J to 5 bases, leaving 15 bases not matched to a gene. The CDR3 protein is CAWSLLAGGTGGDNEQFF. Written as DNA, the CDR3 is TGTGCCTGGAGCCTCCTAGCGGGAGGTACTGGGGGAGACAATGAGCAGTTCTTC.

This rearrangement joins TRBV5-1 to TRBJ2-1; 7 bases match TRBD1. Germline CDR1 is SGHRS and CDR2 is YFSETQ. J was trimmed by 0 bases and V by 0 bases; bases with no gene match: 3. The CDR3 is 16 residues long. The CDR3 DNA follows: TGCGCCAGCAGCTTGGGACAGGGTAGCTCCTACAATGAGCAGTTCTTC. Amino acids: CASSLGQGSSYNEQFF.

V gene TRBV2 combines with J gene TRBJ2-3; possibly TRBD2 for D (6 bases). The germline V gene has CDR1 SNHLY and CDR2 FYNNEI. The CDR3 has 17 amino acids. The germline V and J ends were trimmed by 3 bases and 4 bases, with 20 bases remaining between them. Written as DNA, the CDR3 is TGTGCCAGCAGTGAGGGAGGTGGTCCCCAAGAACCAGATACGCAGTATTTT. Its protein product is CASSEGGGPQEPDTQYF.

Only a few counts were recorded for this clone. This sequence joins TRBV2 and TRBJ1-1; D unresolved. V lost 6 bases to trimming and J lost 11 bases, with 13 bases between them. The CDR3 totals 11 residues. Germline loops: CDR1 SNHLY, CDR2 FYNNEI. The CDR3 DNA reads TGTGCCAGCAGGACACGGACTGGGGCTTTCTTT. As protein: CASRTRTGAFF.

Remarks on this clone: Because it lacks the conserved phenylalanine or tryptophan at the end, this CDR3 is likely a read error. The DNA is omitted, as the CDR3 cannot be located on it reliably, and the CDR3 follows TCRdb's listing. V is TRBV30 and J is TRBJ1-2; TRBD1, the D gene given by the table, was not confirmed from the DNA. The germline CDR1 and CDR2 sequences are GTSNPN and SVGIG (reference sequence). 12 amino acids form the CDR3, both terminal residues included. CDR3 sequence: CAWSWEGVPTLV.

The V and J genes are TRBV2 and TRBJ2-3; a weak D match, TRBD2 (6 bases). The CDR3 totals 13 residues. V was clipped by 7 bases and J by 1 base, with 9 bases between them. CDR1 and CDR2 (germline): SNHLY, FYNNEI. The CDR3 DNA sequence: TGTGCCAGCACCAGACTAGGCACAGATACGCAGTATTTT. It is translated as CASTRLGTDTQYF. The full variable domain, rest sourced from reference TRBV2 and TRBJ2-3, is EPEVTQTPSHQVTQMGQEVILRCVPISNHLYFYWYRQILGQKVEFLVSFYNNEISEKSEIFDDQFSVERPDGSNFTLKIRSTKLEDSAMYFCASTRLGTDTQYFGPGTRLTVL.

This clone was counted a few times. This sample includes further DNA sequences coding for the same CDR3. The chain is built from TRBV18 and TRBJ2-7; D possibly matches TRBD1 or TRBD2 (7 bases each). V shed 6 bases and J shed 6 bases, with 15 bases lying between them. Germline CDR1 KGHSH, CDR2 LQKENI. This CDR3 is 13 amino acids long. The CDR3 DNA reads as TGTGCCAGCTCGCCCGACAGGGAGGGCGAGCAGTACTTC. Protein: CASSPDREGEQYF.

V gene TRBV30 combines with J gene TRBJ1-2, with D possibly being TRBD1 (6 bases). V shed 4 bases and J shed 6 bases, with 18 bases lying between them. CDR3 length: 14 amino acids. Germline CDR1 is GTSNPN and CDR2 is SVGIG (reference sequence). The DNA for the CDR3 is TGTGCCTGGAACCCGGGGGGCAGGGGACATGGCTACACCTTC. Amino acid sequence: CAWNPGGRGHGYTF.

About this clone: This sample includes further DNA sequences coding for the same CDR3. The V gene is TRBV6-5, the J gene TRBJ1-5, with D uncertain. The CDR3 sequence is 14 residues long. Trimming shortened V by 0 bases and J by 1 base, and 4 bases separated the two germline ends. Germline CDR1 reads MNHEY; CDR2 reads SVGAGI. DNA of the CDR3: TGTGCCAGCAGTTACTCATCCAGCAATCAGCCCCAGCATTTT. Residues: CASSYSSSNQPQHF.

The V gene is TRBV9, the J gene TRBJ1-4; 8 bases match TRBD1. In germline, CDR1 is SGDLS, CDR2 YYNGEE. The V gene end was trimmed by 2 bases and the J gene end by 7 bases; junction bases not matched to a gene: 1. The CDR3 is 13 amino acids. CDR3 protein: CASSVTGGEKLFF. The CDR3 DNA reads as TGTGCCAGCAGCGTCACAGGGGGTGAAAAACTGTTTTTT.

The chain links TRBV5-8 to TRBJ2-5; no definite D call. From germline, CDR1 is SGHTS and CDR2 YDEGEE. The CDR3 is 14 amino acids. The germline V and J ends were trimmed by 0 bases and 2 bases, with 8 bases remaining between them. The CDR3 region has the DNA TGTGCCAGCAGCTTGGGGGAATTTCAAGAGACCCAGTACTTC. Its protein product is CASSLGEFQETQYF.

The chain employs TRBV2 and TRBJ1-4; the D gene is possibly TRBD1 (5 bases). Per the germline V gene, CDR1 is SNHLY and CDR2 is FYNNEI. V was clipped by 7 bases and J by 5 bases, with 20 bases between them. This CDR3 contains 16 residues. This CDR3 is CASKRRGAEANEKLFF. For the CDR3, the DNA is TGTGCCAGCAAACGAAGGGGCGCGGAGGCCAATGAAAAACTGTTTTTT.